This entry lists 27 T cell receptor beta chains sequenced from one sample in a study of early T cells in non-severe SARS-CoV-2 infection (dated by TCRdb to about 2021). Library method: 5' RACE. Sequencing took place on a NextSeq 500. TCRdb itself trimmed the public reads at Q25 with fastp, ran MiXCR and retained productive beta chains. Identical CDR3 proteins give one entry, which carries the most common genes and DNA. The table for this sample lists approximately 50,000 distinct CDR3 sequences; approximately 12% of them were counted only once. Together, the top ten hold around 1.4% of the sample. Sequenced sample: whole blood. The receptors shown here come from an adult who was a healthcare worker with PCR-confirmed SARS-CoV-2 infection or an uninfected control (not recorded which).

This clonotype has more than one count but fewer than ten. The V and J genes are TRBV20-1 and TRBJ1-1; the match to TRBD1 covers 9 bases. The CDR3 extends over 13 amino acids. Germline assignment: CDR1 DFQATT and CDR2 SNEGSKA (reference sequence). After removal of 6 bases from V and 5 bases from J, the junction contained 7 bases not matched to a gene. Written as DNA, the CDR3 is TGCAGTGCAACGACAGGGGGGGGGACTGAAGCTTTCTTT. Translating gives CSATTGGGTEAFF.

Ten or more counts support this clonotype. The chain couples TRBV11-2 to TRBJ2-1; 8 bases are a match to TRBD1. Germline V lookup: CDR1 SGHAT, CDR2 FQNNGV. The J segment lost 6 bases and the V segment lost 5 bases, leaving 3 bases of the junction unmatched. The CDR3 has 13 amino acids. In nucleotides, the CDR3 is TGTGCCAGCAGCCGACAGGGGTTCAATGAGCAGTTCTTC. Translating gives CASSRQGFNEQFF. The full variable domain, its missing parts supplied by reference TRBV11-2 and TRBJ2-1, is EAGVAQSPRYKIIEKRQSVAFWCNPISGHATLYWYQQILGQGPKLLIQFQNNGVVDDSQLPKDRFSAERLKGVDSTLKIQPAKLEDSAVYLCASSRQGFNEQFFGPGTRLTVL.

The chain combines TRBV3-1 with TRBJ2-7; D possibly corresponds to TRBD2 (6 bases). Trimming took 2 bases from V and 9 from J, leaving 11 bases between them. The V gene's germline CDR1 is LGHDT and CDR2 YNNKEL (reference sequence). This CDR3 region has 12 residues. The CDR3 DNA sequence: TGTGCCAGCAGCCAAAACCAGGAGGGGCAGTACTTC. This sequence encodes CASSQNQEGQYF.

The J gene is TRBJ2-1, the V gene TRBV20-1; 10 nucleotides match TRBD2. Germline CDR1 DFQATT, CDR2 SNEGSKA (reference sequence). Trimming removed 4 bases from V and 8 bases from J; junction bases left unmatched: 8. The CDR3 consists of 14 residues. The CDR3 loop reads CSAIKGLAGDEQFF. CDR3 bases: TGCAGTGCTATTAAGGGGCTAGCGGGGGATGAGCAGTTCTTC.

This clonotype came up a few times. The chain recombines TRBV7-2 with TRBJ2-6; 9 bases match TRBD1. The V segment lost 3 bases and the J segment 13 bases; nucleotides outside the gene matches: 4. The CDR3 consists of 13 residues. The germline CDR1 and CDR2 sequences are SGHTA and FQGNSA. CDR3 region: CASSLKGQGVLTF. For the CDR3, the DNA is TGTGCCAGCAGCTTGAAGGGACAGGGTGTCCTGACTTTC.

This clonotype was observed a few times. This chain uses TRBV29-1 with TRBJ1-1; 9 nucleotides match TRBD1. In germline, CDR1 is SQVTM, CDR2 ANQGSEA. The J segment lost 8 bases and the V segment lost 7 bases, leaving 14 bases of the junction unmatched. The CDR3 has 14 residues. The CDR3 DNA sequence: TGCAGCGGGGGGAAATTGACAGGGGGAAGCGAAGCTTTCTTT. Its protein product is CSGGKLTGGSEAFF.

The chain combines TRBV7-9 with TRBJ2-1, with 14 positions matching TRBD2. CDR1 is SEHNR and CDR2 is FQNEAQ in the germline V gene (reference sequence). The CDR3 is 19 residues long. J lost 1 base, V lost 4 bases, and 9 bases had no gene match. CDR3 sequence (DNA): TGTGCCAGCAGCTCGTCGGGGACTAGCGGGGGCTTATCCTACAATGAGCAGTTCTTC. It encodes CASSSSGTSGGLSYNEQFF. The whole variable domain, filled in from reference TRBV7-9 and TRBJ2-1, reads DTGVSQNPRHKITKRGQNVTFRCDPISEHNRLYWYRQTLGQGPEFLTYFQNEAQLEKSRLLSDRFSAERPKGSFSTLEIQRTEQGDSAMYLCASSSSGTSGGLSYNEQFFGPGTRLTVL.

The gene calls are TRBV11-2 and TRBJ2-1; D is possibly TRBD1 (6 bases). The germline V and J ends were trimmed by 5 bases and 0 bases, with 11 bases remaining between them. This CDR3 contains 15 residues. Germline CDR1 is SGHAT and CDR2 is FQNNGV. CDR3 nucleotides: TGTGCCAGCAGCCGCGGACAGAACTCCTACAATGAGCAGTTCTTC. This gives the protein CASSRGQNSYNEQFF.

The V call is TRBV11-3, the J call TRBJ2-7; TRBD1 agrees at 8 bases. The V gene end was trimmed by 4 bases and the J gene end by 6 bases; junction bases not matched to a gene: 5. Germline CDR1 SGHNT, CDR2 YENEEA. The CDR3 is 13 amino acids. The CDR3 DNA follows: TGTGCCAGCAGCTCTACGACAGGGGTCGAGCAGTACTTC. This encodes CASSSTTGVEQYF.

The chain links TRBV2 to TRBJ2-7; D might be TRBD1 (5 bases). Trimming left V 10 bases short and J 9 bases short, with 13 bases between. CDR1 and CDR2 from the germline V gene are SNHLY and FYNNEI. CDR3 length: 10 amino acids. In nucleotides, the CDR3 is TGTGCCACAAGGGGCCCGAGGCAGTACTTC. Translating it yields CATRGPRQYF.

This clonotype was seen at least ten times. The chain employs TRBV18 and TRBJ1-1; D call uncertain. CDR3 size: 15 residues. Germline CDR1 and CDR2: KGHSH and LQKENI. Deletions cut 6 bases from V and 4 bases from J, with 18 bases between. The CDR3 coding sequence is TGTGCCAGCTCGCAAGGGATAACAGAGACCACTGAAGCTTTCTTT. The encoded protein is CASSQGITETTEAFF.

This clonotype has more than one count but fewer than ten. The chain recombines TRBV20-1 with TRBJ2-3, with a tentative D call TRBD2 (5 bases). This CDR3 has 12 amino acids. The germline gives CDR1 DFQATT, CDR2 SNEGSKA (reference sequence). The V end lost 6 bases, the J end lost 5 bases, and 12 bases lay between the germline ends. For the CDR3, the DNA is TGCAGTGCCCCGCGGGCCCTAGATACGCAGTATTTT. It translates to CSAPRALDTQYF.

This clonotype was observed a few times. The chain has TRBV6-5 and TRBJ2-1; 7 nucleotides agree with TRBD2. V trimming: 4 bases; J trimming: 7 bases; junction bases outside the gene matches: 13. The CDR3 length is 16 residues. Germline CDR1 is MNHEY and CDR2 is SVGAGI. This CDR3 reads CASSSTRGIGWNEQFF. The CDR3 DNA reads TGTGCCAGCAGTTCGACGCGGGGGATCGGGTGGAATGAGCAGTTCTTC.

The gene calls are TRBV6-5 and TRBJ2-1; TRBD1 matches at 9 bases. Looked up from germline, CDR1 is MNHEY and CDR2 is SVGAGI. The CDR3 contains 15 residues. With 6 bases clipped from V and 2 bases from J, the junction kept 5 bases outside the gene matches. The CDR3 DNA is TGTGCCAGCAGCCACAGACAGGGGGCCTACAATGAGCAGTTCTTC. Translation: CASSHRQGAYNEQFF.

Here the CDR3 DNA reads TGTGCCACCAGTGGCCCGGGACCTCAAGGGGATACGCAGTATTTT. Amino acids: CATSGPGPQGDTQYF. The chain recombines TRBV24-1 with TRBJ2-3; D tentatively fits TRBD1 or TRBD2 (5 bases each). This CDR3 is 15 amino acids long. Per germline, CDR1 KGHDR and CDR2 SFDVKD. V was clipped by 5 bases and J by 6 bases, with 17 bases between them.

V usage is TRBV29-1 and J usage is TRBJ2-5; 7 bases match TRBD1. J was trimmed by 2 bases and V by 4 bases; bases with no gene match: 4. In germline, CDR1 is SQVTM, CDR2 ANQGSEA. The CDR3 runs 13 residues. CDR3 amino acids: CSVGKTGQETQYF. In DNA form, the CDR3 reads TGCAGCGTTGGAAAGACAGGGCAAGAGACCCAGTACTTC.

The chain employs TRBV20-1 and TRBJ1-2; 8 bases map to TRBD1. V lost 1 base and J lost 4; bases outside the gene matches: 5. The CDR3 runs to 14 residues. CDR1 DFQATT and CDR2 SNEGSKA come from the germline V gene (reference sequence). This chain's CDR3 is CSARGQGAGYGYTF. Here the CDR3 DNA reads TGCAGTGCTAGAGGGCAGGGGGCAGGCTATGGCTACACCTTC.

The chain uses TRBV3-1 and TRBJ2-5, with TRBD2 as a possible D gene (6 bases). Looked up from germline, CDR1 is LGHDT and CDR2 is YNNKEL (reference sequence). CDR3 length equals 15 residues. V dropped 1 base and J dropped 1 base, with 10 bases sitting between them. In DNA form, the CDR3 reads TGTGCCAGCAGCCAAGTTCCGACTAGCCAAGAGACCCAGTACTTC. It translates to CASSQVPTSQETQYF.

V is TRBV6-5 and J is TRBJ2-7; 9 positions agree with TRBD1. Germline trimming cut 2 bases from V and 4 bases from J; bases unmatched to any gene: 9. Germline assignment: CDR1 MNHEY and CDR2 SVGAGI. This CDR3 is built from 16 residues. Here the CDR3 reads CASSYGVRDRVYEQYF. CDR3 coding DNA: TGTGCCAGCAGTTACGGGGTCCGGGACAGGGTGTACGAGCAGTACTTC.

The rearrangement joins TRBV18 to TRBJ1-1; TRBD1 is a possible D gene (5 bases). Trimming took off 3 bases at V and 2 bases at J, with 16 bases between the two ends. The germline V gene has CDR1 KGHSH and CDR2 LQKENI. The CDR3 contains 16 residues. As DNA, the CDR3 is TGTGCCAGCTCACCCCCAGGGTTCCTCCTAAACACTGAAGCTTTCTTT. This gives the protein CASSPPGFLLNTEAFF.

This clonotype was detected ten times or more. This chain connects TRBV6-5 to TRBJ2-7, with 8 bases aligning to TRBD1. Germline V gene sequence: CDR1 MNHEY, CDR2 SVGAGI. V lost 6 bases, J lost 6 bases, and 4 bases stayed unmatched. This CDR3 contains 12 residues. CDR3 sequence reads: CASRSGGLEQYF. CDR3 DNA: TGTGCCAGCAGATCAGGGGGCCTCGAGCAGTACTTC.

This clonotype was seen ten or more times. The chain links TRBV4-3 to TRBJ2-7; no reliable D call. The CDR3 totals 14 residues. Trimming took off 0 bases at V and 6 bases at J, with 12 bases between the two ends. Germline V gene data show CDR1 as LGHNA and CDR2 as YSLEER. CDR3 nucleotide sequence: TGCGCCAGCAGCCAAGATCCTAGTTGGGGCGAGCAGTACTTC. As protein: CASSQDPSWGEQYF.

This clonotype has at least ten counts. The V call is TRBV6-6, the J call TRBJ1-3; D is unresolved. This CDR3 is 14 amino acids long. In germline, CDR1 is MNHNY, CDR2 SVGAGI (reference sequence). The V end was cut by 0 bases, the J end by 6 bases, with 9 bases between. This CDR3 is CASSYSETSNTIYF. CDR3 sequence (DNA): TGTGCCAGCAGTTACTCCGAGACCTCAAACACCATATATTTT.

This clonotype was seen more than once but under ten times. The chain carries TRBV12-3 or TRBV12-4 and TRBJ2-7; TRBD2 is a possible D gene (5 bases). V was clipped by 6 bases and J by 2 bases, with 20 bases between them. The CDR3 spans 16 residues. The CDR3 nucleotides read TGTGCCAGCAGCACCCCCCGGGCCCTGAGGGCCTACGAGCAGTACTTC. As protein: CASSTPRALRAYEQYF.

This clonotype appeared a few times. V is TRBV29-1 and J is TRBJ1-2, with a weak D call TRBD1 (5 bases). Germline V gene sequence: CDR1 SQVTM, CDR2 ANQGSEA. Trimming removed 0 bases from V and 3 bases from J, with 14 bases in between. The length of the CDR3 is 15 residues. The CDR3 region is CSVEDRETADYGYTF. The CDR3 nucleotides are TGCAGCGTTGAAGATCGGGAGACAGCGGACTATGGCTACACCTTC.

This clonotype showed up just a few times. The gene calls are TRBV19 and TRBJ2-5, with 8 positions matching TRBD2. Germline lookup yields CDR1 LNHDA and CDR2 SQIVND (reference sequence). The CDR3 totals 16 residues. The V gene end was trimmed by 6 bases and the J gene end by 1 base; junction bases not matched to a gene: 10. CDR3 in amino acids: CASRGAKRGRQETQYF. CDR3 nucleotide sequence: TGTGCCAGTAGGGGCGCAAAGCGGGGGCGCCAAGAGACCCAGTACTTC.

This clonotype was recorded a few times. The V gene is TRBV5-1, the J gene TRBJ1-4; no firm D call. Germline V gives CDR1 SGHRS, CDR2 YFSETQ. CDR3 length equals 15 residues. V was shortened by 3 bases and J by 0 bases, with 9 bases between the two germline ends. CDR3 residues: CASSSGSSTNEKLFF. The DNA of the CDR3 is TGCGCCAGCAGCTCTGGATCTTCAACTAATGAAAAACTGTTTTTT.